This passage covers 20 T cell receptor beta chains from one sample sequenced in a study of cytotoxic CD8 clonotypes in ibrutinib-treated CLL. Clones were read by immunoSEQ multiplex PCR, and TCRdb kept only the in-frame ones, dropping some. The table lists roughly 190,000 clones, approximately 72% of them singletons, with 13% in the top ten. The specimen comprised PBMCs, sampled after 24 months of ibrutinib treatment. These receptors were taken from a human donor with chronic lymphocytic leukemia.

The chain links TRBV7-9 to TRBJ2-6; D may be TRBD1 or TRBD2 (5 bases each). Germline CDR1 SEHNR, CDR2 FQNEAQ (reference sequence). The CDR3 contains 16 residues. Trimming pared 5 bases from V and 4 bases from J, leaving 15 bases between. The CDR3 DNA reads as TGTGCCAGCAGCCCCGACGGGGCGAAAGGGGCCAACGTCCTGACTTTC. Its protein product is CASSPDGAKGANVLTF.

V is TRBV5-1 and J is TRBJ2-1, with D possibly matching TRBD2 (5 bases). The germline V gene has CDR1 SGHRS and CDR2 YFSETQ. This CDR3 spans 13 amino acids. Trimming pared 4 bases from V and 8 bases from J, leaving 13 bases between. CDR3 in amino acids: CASSTDWEYEQFF. The CDR3 coding sequence is TGCGCCAGCAGCACGGACTGGGAGTATGAGCAGTTCTTC.

The chain is built from TRBV7-2 and TRBJ1-1; D gene uncertain. Germline V gene lookup returns CDR1 SGHTA and CDR2 FQGNSA. The CDR3 runs to 13 residues. The V gene lost 5 bases and the J gene lost 3 bases, with 10 bases spanning the gap. In DNA, the CDR3 is TGTGCCAGCAGCCCTGGTCTCTACACTGAAGCTTTCTTT. Translating gives CASSPGLYTEAFF.

This clone has just one count. This chain uses TRBV30 with TRBJ2-2; D perhaps matches TRBD2 (5 bases). Trimming shortened V by 8 bases and J by 8 bases, and 12 bases separated the two germline ends. Germline lookup yields CDR1 GTSNPN and CDR2 SVGIG (reference sequence). CDR3 length equals 11 residues. In nucleotides, the CDR3 is TGTGCCCTAGCATCAATGGGGGAGCTGTTTTTT. It yields the protein CALASMGELFF. The whole variable domain, remainder taken from reference TRBV30 and TRBJ2-2, is SQTIHQWPATLVQPVGSPLSLECTVEGTSNPNLYWYRQAAGRGLQLLFYSVGIGQISSEVPQNLSASRPQDRQFILSSKKLLLSDSGFYLCALASMGELFFGEGSRLTVL.

This chain connects TRBV18 to TRBJ1-2; no clear D gene. Germline assignment: CDR1 KGHSH and CDR2 LQKENI. This CDR3 comprises 14 residues. V lost 0 bases and J lost 4, with 9 bases in between. DNA for the CDR3: TGTGCCAGCTCACCACCTTACAGCCCCTATGGCTACACCTTC. This encodes CASSPPYSPYGYTF.

Here the CDR3 reads CASSQEQGKIYGYTF. The CDR3 DNA follows: TGTGCCAGCAGCCAGGAACAGGGCAAGATCTATGGCTACACCTTC. This sequence joins TRBV4-2 and TRBJ1-2, with D perhaps matching TRBD1 (6 bases). The germline V gene encodes CDR1 LGHNA and CDR2 YNFKEQ. The V gene lost 3 bases and the J gene lost 4 bases, with 15 bases spanning the gap. This CDR3 comprises 15 residues.

The chain couples TRBV4-2 to TRBJ2-7; D is unresolved. Germline V lookup: CDR1 LGHNA, CDR2 YNFKEQ. V was pared by 4 bases and J by 6 bases, with 13 bases between. This CDR3 region has 13 residues. The CDR3 DNA sequence: TGTGCCAGCAGCCCTCTAAGGATCGGCGAGCAGTACTTC. Protein sequence: CASSPLRIGEQYF.

The chain uses TRBV5-1 and TRBJ2-5; D remains unclear. Looked up from germline, CDR1 is SGHRS and CDR2 is YFSETQ. With 4 bases removed from V and 1 base from J, the gap between germline ends came to 8 bases. The CDR3 consists of 13 residues. In DNA, the CDR3 is TGCGCCAGCAGCCCCGACATCCAAGAGACCCAGTACTTC. This gives the protein CASSPDIQETQYF. Supplemented by reference TRBV5-1 and TRBJ2-5, the full variable domain reads KAGVTQTPRYLIKTRGQQVTLSCSPISGHRSVSWYQQTPGQGLQFLFEYFSETQRNKGNFPGRFSGRQFSNSRSEMNVSTLELGDSALYLCASSPDIQETQYFGPGTRLLVL.

In this sample, this clone turned up once. This chain joins TRBV4-1 and TRBJ2-1; D is uncertain. V gave up 1 base and J gave up 0 bases, with 16 bases separating them. The CDR3 spans 18 residues. Germline assignment: CDR1 MGHRA and CDR2 YSYEKL. The CDR3 bases are TGCGCCAGCAGCCAAGTAGTGAGAGTAAAGTCCTCCTACAATGAGCAGTTCTTC. Its protein is CASSQVVRVKSSYNEQFF.

V is TRBV11-2 and J is TRBJ1-3, with no clear D. V gave up 3 bases and J gave up 0 bases, with 18 bases separating them. Germline-derived CDR1 and CDR2 are SGHAT and FQNNGV. The CDR3 loop spans 18 amino acids. The CDR3 DNA reads as TGTGCCAGCAGCTTTTCGTTTGGAGATTACTACTCTGGAAACACCATATATTTT. It codes for CASSFSFGDYYSGNTIYF.

This chain connects TRBV20-1 to TRBJ2-1; D ambiguous. Germline CDR1 and CDR2: DFQATT and SNEGSKA (reference sequence). V lost 5 bases to trimming and J lost 10 bases, with 12 bases between them. The CDR3 has 11 amino acids. CDR3 nucleotides: TGCAGTGCTCGTAGAGTAGACGAGCAGTTCTTC. Its protein product is CSARRVDEQFF.

This chain connects TRBV6-5 to TRBJ2-2; D is perhaps TRBD1 (5 bases). Germline-derived CDR1 and CDR2 are MNHEY and SVGAGI. V was pared by 6 bases and J by 0 bases, with 8 bases between. The CDR3 is made up of 14 amino acids. CDR3 in DNA: TGTGCCAGCAGCAGACAGCCGAACACCGGGGAGCTGTTTTTT. Residues: CASSRQPNTGELFF.

This chain uses TRBV29-1 with TRBJ1-1, with 7 bases that match TRBD1. The CDR3 spans 11 residues. V was pared by 4 bases and J by 8 bases, with 4 bases of the junction left unmatched. Germline V gives CDR1 SQVTM, CDR2 ANQGSEA. The CDR3, as DNA: TGCAGCGTTGTCAGGACAGGAGAAGCTTTCTTT. Residues: CSVVRTGEAFF.

J is TRBJ2-7 and V is TRBV29-1; 13 bases fit TRBD2. V was pared by 1 base and J by 2 bases, with 5 bases of the junction left unmatched. Germline V CDR1 and CDR2: SQVTM, ANQGSEA. This CDR3 region has 16 residues. CDR3 DNA sequence: TGCAGCGTTGAAGGGGGGGGACTAGCGGGACCCTACGAGCAGTACTTC. It specifies CSVEGGGLAGPYEQYF.

In DNA, the CDR3 is TGTGCCAGTACACAGGGGGCGGATGGAAACACCATATATTTT. Translation gives CASTQGADGNTIYF. The genes are TRBV9 and TRBJ1-3; 9 nucleotides align to TRBD1. CDR1 and CDR2 from the germline V gene are SGDLS and YYNGEE. V lost 8 bases and J lost 3; bases outside the gene matches: 6. The CDR3 has 14 amino acids.

This clone was recorded a few times. The chain uses TRBV7-2 and TRBJ1-5; the D is unclear. With 5 bases removed from V and 4 bases from J, the gap between germline ends came to 6 bases. The CDR3 loop spans 12 amino acids. Germline-derived CDR1 and CDR2 are SGHTA and FQGNSA. The DNA for the CDR3 is TGTGCCAGCAGCCTGTTGAATCAGCCCCAGCATTTT. As protein: CASSLLNQPQHF.

CDR3 in DNA: TGTGCCAGCAGGTCAGCAGGGGCCGAGCAGTACTTC. Its protein product is CASRSAGAEQYF. The V gene is TRBV11-2, the J gene TRBJ2-7, with a tentative D call TRBD1 (6 bases). Per the germline V gene, CDR1 is SGHAT and CDR2 is FQNNGV. The length of the CDR3 is 12 residues. Between the trimmed V and J ends, which lost 6 bases and 6 bases, there was a span of 12 bases.

The chain combines TRBV9 with TRBJ2-2; tentatively, D is TRBD1 (6 bases). Germline V gene sequence: CDR1 SGDLS, CDR2 YYNGEE. The V gene lost 0 bases and the J gene lost 4 bases, with 13 bases spanning the gap. The CDR3 loop spans 16 amino acids. The CDR3 spells CASSVDGRGITGELFF. CDR3 coding DNA: TGTGCCAGCAGCGTAGATGGCAGGGGAATCACCGGGGAGCTGTTTTTT.

This clone was found a few times. The sample has other DNA sequences that encode this CDR3 too. V and J are TRBV19 and TRBJ1-1, with 8 bases fitting TRBD1. Losses at the gene ends were 3 bases for V and 5 bases for J; bases not matched to a gene: 2. The CDR3 is 13 amino acids. Germline CDR1 and CDR2: LNHDA and SQIVND (reference sequence). The CDR3 protein is CASSIDRGTEAFF. The CDR3 region has the DNA TGTGCCAGTAGTATCGACAGGGGAACTGAAGCTTTCTTT.

The rearrangement uses TRBV2 and TRBJ2-7, with a possible D match to TRBD2 (6 bases). The CDR3 loop spans 13 amino acids. CDR1 SNHLY and CDR2 FYNNEI come from the germline V gene. V was pared by 0 bases and J by 6 bases, with 9 bases between. The CDR3 reads CASSEARGFEQYF. In DNA, the CDR3 is TGTGCCAGCAGTGAAGCCCGGGGGTTCGAGCAGTACTTC.